The clone carrying this TCR beta chain was found a few times. These data belong to a study of blood T cell repertoires in COVID-19. The wider study: Sites in the United States, Italy and Spain provided acute and convalescent COVID-19 samples.

The ends lost 8 bases at V and 7 bases at J; junction bases unmatched: 4. CDR3 length: 12 amino acids. Germline V gene data show CDR1 as PRHDT and CDR2 as FYEKMQ (reference sequence). The table came from immunoSEQ multiplex PCR; TCRdb's copy has only in-frame clones and leaves some out. This repertoire shows under 150,000 clones, 70% to 90% found once; its top ten account for about 3.1%. Source material: peripheral blood. The chain employs TRBV13 and TRBJ1-1; 10 positions agree with TRBD1. This TCR was recovered from a woman aged 40 to 50 with active or convalescent COVID-19. The CDR3 region is CASGTGAGEAFF. The CDR3 region has the DNA TGTGCCAGCGGGACAGGGGCGGGTGAAGCTTTCTTT.